The T cell receptor (beta chain) described here comes from a study of T cells in Graves' hyperthyroidism and ophthalmopathy. The diagnoses drew upon clinical symptoms, serum thyroxine and TRAb, thyroid ultrasound and orbital computed tomography. The authors took PBMCs from 7.5 to 10 ml fresh peripheral blood. The sample holds a few counts of this clonotype. Its antigen remains unknown. The CDR3 regions of TCR beta were amplified from RNA transcripts. The TCR CDR3 was amplified in a first-round RT-PCR using the HTBI primer set. From the multiplex PCR reads, TCRdb called clonotypes with MiXCR, one entry per CDR3 protein. The sample lists over 300,000 distinct CDR3 sequences; approximately 15% were seen once. Findings of the study overall: Prediction of ophthalmopathy progression came a median around 6 months pre-onset. The blood repertoire included most of the expanded thyroid clonotypes above 0.001.

Sequenced material: blood. The receptor comes from a woman aged 40-49 years with Graves' ophthalmopathy.

CDR3 amino acids: CASTPGAGYGYTF. CDR3 bases: TGTGCCAGCACCCCGGGGGCTGGGTATGGCTACACCTTC. The rearrangement links TRBV19 to TRBJ1-2; TRBD1 is a possible D gene (6 bases). The germline gives CDR1 LNHDA, CDR2 SQIVND (reference sequence). The CDR3 has 13 amino acids. V was trimmed by 9 bases and J by 5 bases, leaving 16 bases between them.